Listed here are 2 T cell receptor beta chains from one sample, sequenced in a study of technical replicates of blood from a few donors. Clones were sequenced by immunoSEQ multiplex PCR, and TCRdb holds only the in-frame ones, with some missing. The sample holds 75,000 to 100,000 clones, about 95% seen once. Source material: T cells isolated from PBMCs. These receptor sequences come from a human donor in good health.

This rearrangement joins TRBV6-1 to TRBJ2-7, with 7 bases lining up with TRBD1. CDR1 and CDR2 from the germline V gene are MNHNS and SASEGT. The CDR3 runs to 13 residues. J lost 3 bases, V lost 11 bases, and 10 bases had no gene match. CDR3 nucleotides: TGTGCCGTGATCTACTACAGGGGCTACGAGCAGTACTTC. It codes for CAVIYYRGYEQYF.

The V gene is TRBV29-1, the J gene TRBJ1-1; TRBD1 agrees at 11 bases. The CDR3 runs 13 residues. Germline CDR1 is SQVTM and CDR2 is ANQGSEA. Trimming at V came to 7 bases and at J to 3 bases, leaving 4 bases not matched to a gene. The CDR3 region is CSAWTGGYTEAFF. CDR3 sequence (DNA): TGCAGCGCCTGGACAGGGGGCTACACTGAAGCTTTCTTT.